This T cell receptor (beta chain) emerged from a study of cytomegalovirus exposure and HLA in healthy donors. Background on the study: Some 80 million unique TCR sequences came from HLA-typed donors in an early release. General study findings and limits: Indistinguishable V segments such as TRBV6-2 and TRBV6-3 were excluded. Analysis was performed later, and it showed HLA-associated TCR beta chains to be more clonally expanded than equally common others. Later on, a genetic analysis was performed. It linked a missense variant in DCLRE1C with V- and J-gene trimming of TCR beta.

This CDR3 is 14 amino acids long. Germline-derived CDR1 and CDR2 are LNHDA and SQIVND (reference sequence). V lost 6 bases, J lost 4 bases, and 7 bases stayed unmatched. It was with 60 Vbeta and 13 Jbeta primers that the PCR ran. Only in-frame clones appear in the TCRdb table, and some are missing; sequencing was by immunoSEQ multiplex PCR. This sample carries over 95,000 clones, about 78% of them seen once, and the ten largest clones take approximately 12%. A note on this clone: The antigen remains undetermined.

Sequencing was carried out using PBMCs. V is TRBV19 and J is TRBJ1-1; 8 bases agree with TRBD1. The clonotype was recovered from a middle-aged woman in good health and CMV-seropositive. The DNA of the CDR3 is TGTGCCAGTAGCAAATCTGACAGGGGCACTGAAGCTTTCTTT. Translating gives CASSKSDRGTEAFF.